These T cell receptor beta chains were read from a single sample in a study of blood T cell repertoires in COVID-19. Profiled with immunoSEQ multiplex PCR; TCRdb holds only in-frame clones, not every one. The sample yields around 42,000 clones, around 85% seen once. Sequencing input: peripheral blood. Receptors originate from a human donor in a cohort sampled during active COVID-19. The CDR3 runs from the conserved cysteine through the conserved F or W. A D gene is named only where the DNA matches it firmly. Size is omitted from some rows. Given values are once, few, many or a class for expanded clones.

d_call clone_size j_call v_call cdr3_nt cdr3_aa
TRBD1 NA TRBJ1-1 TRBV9 TGTGCCAGTCACAGGGGTCACACTGAAGCTTTCTTT CASHRGHTEAFF
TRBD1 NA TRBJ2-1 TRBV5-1 TGCGCCAGCACACCCCGGGACAGGGGGCCTTATGAGCAGTTCTTC CASTPRDRGPYEQFF
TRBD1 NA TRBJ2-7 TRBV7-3 TGTGCCAGCAGCCGACAGGGGTCTCTTGGGGAGCAGTACTTC CASSRQGSLGEQYF
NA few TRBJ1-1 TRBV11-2 TGTGCCAGCAGCTTTTGGGGTTCCCAGGGGAGAGCTTTCTTT CASSFWGSQGRAFF
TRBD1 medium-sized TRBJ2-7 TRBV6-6 TGTGCCAGCAGTCCGCCGGGACAGGGAACCGGCGAGCAGTACTTC CASSPPGQGTGEQYF
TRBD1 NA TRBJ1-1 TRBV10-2 TGCGCCAGCCGACAGGGGGTGAACACTGAAGCTTTCTTT CASRQGVNTEAFF
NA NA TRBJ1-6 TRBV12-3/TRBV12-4 TGTGCCAGCAGCCCCAATAGTTCACCCCTCCACTTT CASSPNSSPLHF
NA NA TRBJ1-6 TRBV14 TGTGCCAGCAGCCAAGATTCTTGGGGGGGGACACCCCTCCACTTT CASSQDSWGGTPLHF
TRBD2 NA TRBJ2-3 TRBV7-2 TGTGCCAGCAGCTTCTTTAGCGGGGGGGCTGGAGATACGCAGTATTTT CASSFFSGGAGDTQYF
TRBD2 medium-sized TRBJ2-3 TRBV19 TGTGCCAGTAGTATGACTAGCGGGGCGAGTACGCAGTATTTT CASSMTSGASTQYF
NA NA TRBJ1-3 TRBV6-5 TGTGCCAGCACCCCTCGGGGTCGGGGAAACACCATATATTTT CASTPRGRGNTIYF
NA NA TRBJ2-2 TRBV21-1 TGTGCCAGCAGCAAAGGGGGCAGGGGAGTAAGTGACACCGGGGAGCTGTTTTTT CASSKGGRGVSDTGELFF
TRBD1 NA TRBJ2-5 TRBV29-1 TGCAGCGTCCGACAGGGTCAAGAGACCCAGTACTTC CSVRQGQETQYF
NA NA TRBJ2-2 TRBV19 TGTGCCACCGAGATGGTTAGCCCCGGGGAGCTGTTTTTT CATEMVSPGELFF
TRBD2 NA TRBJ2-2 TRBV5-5 TGTGCCAGCAGCTTCCGCGGGGGGAGGGAAGCCGGGGAGCTGTTTTTT CASSFRGGREAGELFF
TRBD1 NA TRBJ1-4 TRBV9 TGTGCCAGCACCCGTGGGACAGGGGGACGTGAAAAACTGTTTTTT CASTRGTGGREKLFF
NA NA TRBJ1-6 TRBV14 TGTGCCAGCAGCCGCGCGGCGGGGAATTCACCCCTCCACTTT CASSRAAGNSPLHF